These T cell receptor beta chains were read from a single sample in a study of blood T cell repertoires in COVID-19. Profiling relied on immunoSEQ multiplex PCR, and the TCRdb table lists in-frame clones only, not all of them. This table holds some 87,000 clones, 87% found once. Sequencing was performed on peripheral blood. These receptors all come from a human donor in a cohort sampled during active COVID-19. Each CDR3 is given with its conserved first and last residue. D genes are given only for firm matches. The size field is filled for only some rows; it gives once, few, many or a size class.

V	D	size	J	DNA	CDR3
TRBV5-5	-	-	TRBJ1-1	TGTGCCAGCAGCTTGGTTCAGGAGGTCAGAGCTTTCTTT	CASSLVQEVRAFF
TRBV6-5	-	-	TRBJ1-1	TGTGCCAGCAACCCACTTGAAGCTTTCTTT	CASNPLEAFF
TRBV7-2	-	-	TRBJ1-1	TGTGCCAGCAGCTGGCAGGGATACACTGAAGCTTTCTTT	CASSWQGYTEAFF
TRBV7-9	-	few	TRBJ1-4	TGTGCCGGAGGCGGGTTAGGTAATGAAAAACTGTTTTTT	CAGGGLGNEKLFF
TRBV5-8	-	-	TRBJ2-7	TGTGCCAGCAGCTTATATGGGACAAATTACGAGCAGTACTTC	CASSLYGTNYEQYF
TRBV5-1	-	once	TRBJ2-5	TGCGCCAGCAGCTTGGAGGGGCCGGAGACCCAGTACTTC	CASSLEGPETQYF
TRBV7-2	-	-	TRBJ1-5	TGTGCCAGCAGCTTAGCGGGCCAGCCCCAGCATTTT	CASSLAGQPQHF
TRBV3-1/TRBV3-2	TRBD1	-	TRBJ2-1	TGTGCCAGCGAAGGTAGGGACAGGGCACGCAATGAGCAGTTCTTC	CASEGRDRARNEQFF
TRBV5-1	-	-	TRBJ2-2	TGCGCCAGCAGCTTATCTTCTGGGACAAACACCGGGGAGCTGTTTTTT	CASSLSSGTNTGELFF
TRBV28	TRBD2	-	TRBJ2-1	TGTGCCAGCAGTTTCCCCTCTAGCGGGGGGCGGACCTACAATGAGCAGTTCTTC	CASSFPSSGGRTYNEQFF
TRBV6-6	TRBD1	-	TRBJ1-2	TGTGCCAGCAGTTACGGGGACAGGGAAGGCTACACCTTC	CASSYGDREGYTF
TRBV3-1/TRBV3-2	-	-	TRBJ1-1	TGTGCCAGCAGCCAGACTTTCACTGAAGCTTTCTTT	CASSQTFTEAFF
TRBV6-5	TRBD1	-	TRBJ1-2	TGTGCCAGCAGTTCCGGGACAGGGGGCCGGTATGGCTACACCTTC	CASSSGTGGRYGYTF
TRBV7-9	TRBD1	-	TRBJ2-5	TGTGCCAGCAGCGCGGGGACAGGGGAAGAGACCCAGTACTTC	CASSAGTGEETQYF
TRBV11-1	-	-	TRBJ2-5	TGTGCCAGCAGCCTGGGGACACTACAAGAGACCCAGTACTTC	CASSLGTLQETQYF
TRBV19	-	-	TRBJ1-2	TGTGCCAGTCAGGGGTATGGCTACACCTTC	CASQGYGYTF
TRBV12-3/TRBV12-4	-	-	TRBJ1-1	TGTGCCAGCAGTTTGCAGGTCGGTGAAGCTTTCTTT	CASSLQVGEAFF
TRBV5-4	-	-	TRBJ1-5	TGTGCCAGCAGCTTCCAGGGAGGGAATCAGCCCCAGCATTTT	CASSFQGGNQPQHF
TRBV5-1	-	-	TRBJ1-5	TGCGCCAGCAGCGACCGGGGAGGTGGACAGCCCCAGCATTTT	CASSDRGGGQPQHF
TRBV25-1	TRBD1	-	TRBJ1-1	TGTGCCAAGCAGGGGGCTGAAGCTTTCTTT	CAKQGAEAFF
TRBV12-3/TRBV12-4	-	-	TRBJ2-1	TGTGCCAGCACGTCGGGTTCCTACAATGAGCAGTTCTTC	CASTSGSYNEQFF
TRBV20-1	-	-	TRBJ1-2	TGCAGTGTCCCGCGGGGGCAAGGCTACACCTTC	CSVPRGQGYTF
TRBV20-1	TRBD1	-	TRBJ1-2	TGCAGTGCTAGTCGGCAGGGGGCTAATCGCTACACCTTC	CSASRQGANRYTF
TRBV7-2	-	-	TRBJ1-1	TGTGCCAGCAGCTTAGTCCGGGGTCGGGAAGCTTTCTTT	CASSLVRGREAFF
TRBV6-5	-	once	TRBJ2-7	TGTGCCAGCAGACAGGTTACCTACGAGCAGTACTTC	CASRQVTYEQYF
TRBV27	-	-	TRBJ2-3	TGTGCCAGCAGCTTAGGGGGGTCAGATACGCAGTATTTT	CASSLGGSDTQYF
TRBV10-1	TRBD1	-	TRBJ1-5	TGCGCCAAACAGGGGAATCAGCCCCAGCATTTT	CAKQGNQPQHF
TRBV19	-	-	TRBJ2-5	TGTGCCAGTAGTTCCCGGAAGACAGGGAGGGAGACCCAGTACTTC	CASSSRKTGRETQYF
TRBV5-1	-	-	TRBJ1-1	TGCGCCAGCAGCCAGCGGGGGTCTAACACTGAAGCTTTCTTT	CASSQRGSNTEAFF
TRBV30	-	-	TRBJ2-3	TGTGCCTCCCACAATCTTAATGCAGATACGCAGTATTTT	CASHNLNADTQYF
TRBV3-1/TRBV3-2	-	few	TRBJ1-5	TGTGCCAGCAGCCAAGACGGGAATAGCAATCAGCCCCAGCATTTT	CASSQDGNSNQPQHF
TRBV6-5	-	-	TRBJ1-4	TGTGCCAGCAGATCGGTGGGGGGGAGTGAAAAACTGTTTTTT	CASRSVGGSEKLFF
TRBV28	-	-	TRBJ2-7	TGTGCCAGCAGAGAGGATCCCTACGAGCAGTACTTC	CASREDPYEQYF
TRBV6-6	-	-	TRBJ2-2	TGTGCCAGCAATACGGGAGACTACACCGGGGAGCTGTTTTTT	CASNTGDYTGELFF
TRBV12-3/TRBV12-4	-	-	TRBJ1-2	TGTGCCAGCAGGTTAACAGGTTTACGGGGCTACACCTTC	CASRLTGLRGYTF
TRBV7-7	TRBD2	-	TRBJ2-5	TGTGCTAGCAGCTTGCGCCGGGGGGGCGGTCGAGAGACCCAGTACTTC	CASSLRRGGGRETQYF
TRBV10-3	-	once	TRBJ2-7	TGTGCCATCAGTTTCTCAGGGGCGCAAGAGTACGAGCAGTACTTC	CAISFSGAQEYEQYF
TRBV19	-	-	TRBJ2-5	TGTGCCAGTAGTACCGGGACTCGTAAAGAGACCCAGTACTTC	CASSTGTRKETQYF
TRBV6-5	TRBD1	once	TRBJ2-3	TGTGCCAGCTCCGGGGACAGGGCGGGTGCAGATACGCAGTATTTT	CASSGDRAGADTQYF
TRBV9	-	-	TRBJ1-1	TGTGCCAGCAGCGTACACGGAGTGAACACTGAAGCTTTCTTT	CASSVHGVNTEAFF
TRBV9	TRBD1	-	TRBJ1-2	TGTGCCAGCAGCGTGAACAGGGGGCAACGAGGCTACACCTTC	CASSVNRGQRGYTF
TRBV11-2	-	-	TRBJ2-1	TGTGCCAGCAGCTTATGGACACTACGCCAACCGCATGAGCAGTTCTTC	CASSLWTLRQPHEQFF
TRBV19	TRBD2	-	TRBJ2-5	TGTGCCAGTAGGGGGACGCGGGGGGTTGAGACCCAGTACTTC	CASRGTRGVETQYF
TRBV5-1	-	-	TRBJ1-6	TGCGCCAGCAGCTTGGGGTCAGGGACTTATAATTCACCCCTCCACTTT	CASSLGSGTYNSPLHF
TRBV3-1/TRBV3-2	TRBD1	-	TRBJ1-6	TGTGCCACTCGACAGGGACTTAATTCACCCCTCCACTTT	CATRQGLNSPLHF
TRBV13	-	once	TRBJ1-2	TGTGCCAGCAGCTTCTCCAGGAACACTAACTATGGCTACACCTTC	CASSFSRNTNYGYTF
TRBV4-2	TRBD2	-	TRBJ2-1	TGTGCCAGCAGCCCCCTCGTGACTAGCGACAATGAGCAGTTCTTC	CASSPLVTSDNEQFF
TRBV5-1	-	-	TRBJ1-1	TGCGCCAGCAGCTTAACAGGGACCGAAAACACTGAAGCTTTCTTT	CASSLTGTENTEAFF
TRBV11-2	-	-	TRBJ1-5	TGTGCCAGCAGCTCCATGGGCCGCAATCAGCCCCAGCATTTT	CASSSMGRNQPQHF
TRBV10-3	TRBD1	-	TRBJ2-1	TGTGCCATCAGTGAGTCGATTTCTCCGGGACAGAGGGGACCGGAGCAGTTCTTC	CAISESISPGQRGPEQFF
TRBV19	TRBD1	many	TRBJ1-1	TGTGCCAGTAGTTTTGGGACAGGAAACACTGAAGCTTTCTTT	CASSFGTGNTEAFF